The 18 T cell receptor beta chains below were found in one sample sequenced in a study of blood T cell repertoires in COVID-19. Data came from immunoSEQ multiplex PCR; TCRdb stores just in-frame clones and leaves some out. The sample lists about 350,000 clones, almost 90% occurring once. Sequencing was carried out using PBMCs or T cells enriched from blood (not recorded which). The receptors were gathered from a woman aged 25 to 39 who had been exposed to COVID-19.

The rearrangement joins TRBV6-5 to TRBJ1-6, with no clear D. Germline loops: CDR1 MNHEY, CDR2 SVGAGI. CDR3 length: 14 amino acids. Trimming cost V 6 bases and J 7 bases, with 13 bases left between them. The CDR3 DNA reads TGTGCCAGCAGCCAGAAAACCCACAATTCACCCCTCCACTTT. It yields the protein CASSQKTHNSPLHF.

The table lists this clone with a few counts. V and J are TRBV27 and TRBJ2-5; weak D call: TRBD2 (5 bases). The CDR3 has 13 amino acids. The germline V gene encodes CDR1 MNHEY and CDR2 SMNVEV (reference sequence). V lost 10 bases to trimming and J lost 1 base, with 13 bases between them. The CDR3 nucleotides read TGTGCCACCTCGCGGGTGGTCCAAGAGACCCAGTACTTC. This translates into CATSRVVQETQYF.

This sequence joins TRBV7-9 and TRBJ2-3; 7 nucleotides align to TRBD1. Germline CDR1 SEHNR, CDR2 FQNEAQ (reference sequence). V was clipped by 3 bases and J by 4 bases; unmatched bases: 19. CDR3 length equals 19 residues. The CDR3 sequence is CASSFRQGESGFGADTQYF. Here the CDR3 DNA reads TGTGCCAGCAGCTTCCGGCAGGGGGAAAGCGGTTTTGGGGCAGATACGCAGTATTTT.

The chain links TRBV9 to TRBJ2-7; the D gene is possibly TRBD1 (6 bases). CDR3 length equals 14 residues. The ends were cut back, 3 bases at V and 5 bases at J, with 15 bases in the middle. Germline loops: CDR1 SGDLS, CDR2 YYNGEE. CDR3 sequence reads: CASSAQGLEDEQYF. CDR3 DNA sequence: TGTGCCAGCAGCGCCCAGGGGCTGGAGGACGAGCAGTACTTC.

This chain joins TRBV3-1 (or the pseudogene TRBV3-2) and TRBJ2-3, with 8 bases aligning to TRBD1. CDR1 is LGHDT, CDR2 YNNKEL, per germline (reference sequence). Trimming at V came to 6 bases and at J to 3 bases, leaving 11 bases not matched to a gene. The CDR3 extends over 16 amino acids. The CDR3 here is CASRSLGTGETDTQYF. The CDR3 DNA follows: TGTGCCAGCAGATCTTTGGGGACAGGAGAGACAGATACGCAGTATTTT.

The V and J genes are TRBV15 and TRBJ1-5; D is unresolved. The germline V and J ends were trimmed by 5 bases and 2 bases, with 13 bases remaining between them. The CDR3 sequence is 15 residues long. CDR1 is LNHNV and CDR2 is YYDKDF in the germline V gene (reference sequence). In nucleotides, the CDR3 is TGTGCCACCAGCTGGCAGCCCGGGGGCAATCAGCCCCAGCATTTT. Translated: CATSWQPGGNQPQHF.

The V and J genes are TRBV11-2 and TRBJ2-7; 9 bases align to TRBD1. CDR1 and CDR2 (germline): SGHAT, FQNNGV. V shed 4 bases, J shed 2 bases, and the junction held 6 bases outside the gene matches. There are 15 residues in the CDR3. The CDR3 loop reads CASSSRQGGTYEQYF. The CDR3 region has the DNA TGTGCCAGCAGCTCCCGACAGGGGGGGACCTACGAGCAGTACTTC.

The chain couples TRBV27 to TRBJ1-1, with TRBD1 as a possible D gene (6 bases). Germline lookup yields CDR1 MNHEY and CDR2 SMNVEV (reference sequence). The CDR3 loop spans 18 amino acids. The V gene lost 5 bases and the J gene lost 3 bases, with 25 bases spanning the gap. The CDR3 nucleotides read TGTGCCAGCAGTCCCCCAATCCGTGGGGGCCCCCGGGACACTGAAGCTTTCTTT. It translates to CASSPPIRGGPRDTEAFF.

The chain joins TRBV28 to TRBJ1-6; tentatively, D is TRBD1 (6 bases). Germline V gene data show CDR1 as MDHEN and CDR2 as SYDVKM. V was shortened by 1 base and J by 10 bases, with 14 bases between the two germline ends. CDR3 length equals 15 residues. CDR3 residues: CASSLSPQGKSPLHF. CDR3 sequence (DNA): TGTGCCAGCAGTTTATCGCCACAGGGAAAATCACCCCTCCACTTT.

The CDR3 sequence: CAISEQGTSLNEKLFF. CDR3 bases: TGTGCCATCAGTGAGCAGGGAACTTCTCTAAATGAAAAACTGTTTTTT. The chain recombines TRBV10-3 with TRBJ1-4, with D possibly TRBD1 on 5 matching bases. Trimming took 2 bases from V and 5 from J, leaving 15 bases between them. The CDR3 has 16 amino acids. Germline CDR1 reads ENHRY; CDR2 reads SYGVKD.

V usage is TRBV2 and J usage is TRBJ2-3; a weak D match, TRBD2 (5 bases). V dropped 8 bases and J dropped 3 bases, with 18 bases sitting between them. Germline V CDR1 and CDR2: SNHLY, FYNNEI. The CDR3 is 15 amino acids. DNA for the CDR3: TGTGCCAGCCGGAGGAGCATCGGAAAGACAGATACGCAGTATTTT. Translating it yields CASRRSIGKTDTQYF.

The chain employs TRBV7-3 and TRBJ2-1, with TRBD2 identical over 13 bases. The CDR3 has 16 residues. Germline trimming cut 5 bases from V and 8 bases from J; bases unmatched to any gene: 9. Germline V gives CDR1 SGHTA, CDR2 FQGTGA. CDR3 sequence (DNA): TGTGCCAGCAGCATCGGGACTAGCGGGATGGGGGATGAGCAGTTCTTC. It is translated as CASSIGTSGMGDEQFF.

The chain has TRBV3-1 (or the pseudogene TRBV3-2) and TRBJ1-5, with no clear D. The CDR3 extends over 15 amino acids. Germline values: CDR1 LGHDT, CDR2 YNNKEL (reference sequence). V was cut by 1 base and J by 1 base, with 8 bases left in between. CDR3 DNA sequence: TGTGCCAGCAGCCAAGCCAGTTTGAGCAATCAGCCCCAGCATTTT. This sequence encodes CASSQASLSNQPQHF.

The V gene is TRBV7-5, the J gene TRBJ1-3. TRBV7-5 is listed as a pseudogene. This CDR3 spans 12 amino acids. The DNA of the CDR3 is TGTGCCAGAAGAGCCTTTGGAAACACCATATATTTT. It codes for CARRAFGNTIYF.

V gene TRBV5-1 combines with J gene TRBJ1-4, with D perhaps matching TRBD1 (6 bases). The V gene lost 1 base and the J gene lost 8 bases, with 15 bases spanning the gap. This CDR3 is built from 15 residues. CDR1 is SGHRS, CDR2 YFSETQ, per germline. The DNA of the CDR3 is TGCGCCAGCAGCTTGCGGGGGGCAGGTTACGAAAAACTGTTTTTT. Translating gives CASSLRGAGYEKLFF.

This clone was observed once. In DNA form, the CDR3 reads TGTGCCAGCAGGTTAACCTCCAGGGGTCAGCCCCAGCATTTT. Amino acids: CASRLTSRGQPQHF. V and J are TRBV6-5 and TRBJ1-5; perhaps TRBD1 as D (6 bases). This CDR3 comprises 14 residues. The germline gives CDR1 MNHEY, CDR2 SVGAGI. Trimming shortened V by 6 bases and J by 6 bases, and 15 bases separated the two germline ends.

The chain carries TRBV11-3 and TRBJ1-1, with D uncertain. Germline V CDR1 and CDR2: SGHNT, YENEEA. This CDR3 comprises 15 residues. Trimming removed 0 bases from V and 1 base from J, with 9 bases in between. CDR3 nucleotide sequence: TGTGCCAGCAGCTTAGAGGGCGGGCGGAACACTGAAGCTTTCTTT. Residues: CASSLEGGRNTEAFF.

This chain joins TRBV29-1 and TRBJ1-6; TRBD1 matches 9 bases. This CDR3 contains 16 residues. Germline V gene sequence: CDR1 SQVTM, CDR2 ANQGSEA. Trimming at V came to 6 bases and at J to 0 bases, leaving 6 bases not matched to a gene. CDR3 sequence reads: CSVRTGESSYNSPLHF. The CDR3 DNA sequence: TGCAGCGTAAGGACAGGGGAAAGCTCCTATAATTCACCCCTCCACTTT.